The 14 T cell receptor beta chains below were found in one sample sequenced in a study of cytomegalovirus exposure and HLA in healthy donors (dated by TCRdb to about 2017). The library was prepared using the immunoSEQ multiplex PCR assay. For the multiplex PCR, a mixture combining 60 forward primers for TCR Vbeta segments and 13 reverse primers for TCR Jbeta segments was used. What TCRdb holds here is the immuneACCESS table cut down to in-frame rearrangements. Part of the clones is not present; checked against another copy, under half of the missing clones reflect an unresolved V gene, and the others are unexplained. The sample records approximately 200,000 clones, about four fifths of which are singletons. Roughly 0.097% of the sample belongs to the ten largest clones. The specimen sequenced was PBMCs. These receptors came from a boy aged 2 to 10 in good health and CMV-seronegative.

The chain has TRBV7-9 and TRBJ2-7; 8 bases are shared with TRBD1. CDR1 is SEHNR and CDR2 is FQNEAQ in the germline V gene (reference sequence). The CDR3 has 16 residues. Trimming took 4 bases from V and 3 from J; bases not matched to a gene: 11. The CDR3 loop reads CASSSKKGDRYYEQYF. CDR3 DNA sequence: TGTGCCAGCAGCTCGAAGAAGGGGGACAGGTACTACGAGCAGTACTTC.

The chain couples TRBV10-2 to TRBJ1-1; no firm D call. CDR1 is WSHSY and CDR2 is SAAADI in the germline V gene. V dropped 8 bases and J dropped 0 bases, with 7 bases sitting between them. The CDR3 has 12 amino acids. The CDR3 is CASGGMNTEAFF. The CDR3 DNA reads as TGCGCCAGCGGAGGGATGAACACTGAAGCTTTCTTT.

The chain's CDR3 is CASSQFTGWATEAFF. CDR3 nucleotide sequence: TGTGCCAGCAGCCAGTTTACAGGGTGGGCCACTGAAGCTTTCTTT. The chain combines TRBV4-2 with TRBJ1-1; D perhaps matches TRBD1 (6 bases). The CDR3 has 15 amino acids. CDR1 is LGHNA and CDR2 is YNFKEQ in the germline V gene. The V and J ends lost 3 bases and 4 bases respectively, with 15 bases between them.

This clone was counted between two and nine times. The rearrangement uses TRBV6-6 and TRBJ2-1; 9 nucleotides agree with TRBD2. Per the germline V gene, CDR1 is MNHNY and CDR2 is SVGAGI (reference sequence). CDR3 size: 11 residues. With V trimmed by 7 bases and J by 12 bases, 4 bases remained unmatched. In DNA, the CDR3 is TGTGCCAGCATAGCGGGAGTAAGGCAGTTCTTC. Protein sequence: CASIAGVRQFF.

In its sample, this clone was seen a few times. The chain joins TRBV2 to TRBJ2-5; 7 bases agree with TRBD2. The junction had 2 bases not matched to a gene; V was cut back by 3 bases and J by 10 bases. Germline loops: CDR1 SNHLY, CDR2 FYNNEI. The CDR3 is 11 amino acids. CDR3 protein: CASSEAGVQYF. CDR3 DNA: TGTGCCAGCAGTGAGGCGGGAGTCCAGTACTTC.

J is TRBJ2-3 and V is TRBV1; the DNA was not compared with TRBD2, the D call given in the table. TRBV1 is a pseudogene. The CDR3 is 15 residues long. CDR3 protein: CTSSPLAGGTDTQYF. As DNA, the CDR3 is TGCACCAGCAGCCCGCTAGCGGGGGGCACAGATACGCAGTATTTT.

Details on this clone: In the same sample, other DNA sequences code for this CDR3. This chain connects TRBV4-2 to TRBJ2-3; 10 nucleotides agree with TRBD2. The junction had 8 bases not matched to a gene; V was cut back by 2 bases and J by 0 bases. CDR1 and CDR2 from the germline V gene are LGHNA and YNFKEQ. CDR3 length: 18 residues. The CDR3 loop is CASSQRLAGAGSTDTQYF. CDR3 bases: TGTGCCAGCAGCCAAAGGCTAGCGGGGGCCGGGAGCACAGATACGCAGTATTTT.

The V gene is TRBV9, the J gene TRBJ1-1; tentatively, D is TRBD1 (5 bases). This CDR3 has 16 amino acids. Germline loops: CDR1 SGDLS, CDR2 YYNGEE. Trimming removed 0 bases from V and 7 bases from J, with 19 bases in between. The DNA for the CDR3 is TGTGCCAGCAGCGTAGTAATGGGGCAGGTATTCCGTGAAGCTTTCTTT. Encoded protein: CASSVVMGQVFREAFF. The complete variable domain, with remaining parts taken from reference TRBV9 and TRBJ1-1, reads DSGVTQTPKHLITATGQRVTLRCSPRSGDLSVYWYQQSLDQGLQFLIQYYNGEERAKGNILERFSAQQFPDLHSELNLSSLELGDSALYFCASSVVMGQVFREAFFGQGTRLTVV.

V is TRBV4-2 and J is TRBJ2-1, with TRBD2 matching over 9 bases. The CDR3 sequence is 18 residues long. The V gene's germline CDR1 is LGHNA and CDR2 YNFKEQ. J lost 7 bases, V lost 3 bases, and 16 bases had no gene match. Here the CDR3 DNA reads TGTGCCAGCAGCCACGCTCCGCCGGTAGCGGGGGACTGGAATGAGCAGTTCTTC. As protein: CASSHAPPVAGDWNEQFF.

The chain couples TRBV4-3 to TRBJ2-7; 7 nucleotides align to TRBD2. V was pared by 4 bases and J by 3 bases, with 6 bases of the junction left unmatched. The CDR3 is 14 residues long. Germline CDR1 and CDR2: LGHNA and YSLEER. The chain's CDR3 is CASSLRAGDYEQYF. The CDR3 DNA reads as TGCGCCAGCAGCCTCCGGGCGGGGGACTACGAGCAGTACTTC.

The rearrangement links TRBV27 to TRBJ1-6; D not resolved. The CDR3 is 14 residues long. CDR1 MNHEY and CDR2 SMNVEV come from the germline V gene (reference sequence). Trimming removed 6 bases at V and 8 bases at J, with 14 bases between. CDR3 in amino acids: CASSLALRDSPLHF. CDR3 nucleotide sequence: TGTGCCAGCAGCCTAGCCCTAAGGGATTCACCCCTCCACTTT.

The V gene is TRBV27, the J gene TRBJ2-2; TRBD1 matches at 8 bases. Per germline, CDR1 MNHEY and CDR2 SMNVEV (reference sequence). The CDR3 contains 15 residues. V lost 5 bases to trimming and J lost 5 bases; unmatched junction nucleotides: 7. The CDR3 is CASSPRQGRTGELFF. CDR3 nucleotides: TGTGCCAGCAGTCCCCGACAGGGGAGGACCGGGGAGCTGTTTTTT.

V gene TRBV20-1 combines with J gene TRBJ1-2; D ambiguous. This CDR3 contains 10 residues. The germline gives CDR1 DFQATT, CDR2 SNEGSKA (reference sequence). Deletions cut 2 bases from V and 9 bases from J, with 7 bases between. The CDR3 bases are TGCAGTGCTAGAAGCGCGAGCTACACCTTC. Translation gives CSARSASYTF.

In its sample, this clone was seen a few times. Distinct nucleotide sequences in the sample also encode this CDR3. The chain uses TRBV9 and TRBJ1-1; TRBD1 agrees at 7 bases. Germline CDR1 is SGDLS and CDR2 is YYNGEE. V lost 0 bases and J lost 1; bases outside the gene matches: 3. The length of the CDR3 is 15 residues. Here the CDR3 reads CASSVGGTANTEAFF. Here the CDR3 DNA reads TGTGCCAGCAGCGTAGGGGGGACAGCGAACACTGAAGCTTTCTTT.